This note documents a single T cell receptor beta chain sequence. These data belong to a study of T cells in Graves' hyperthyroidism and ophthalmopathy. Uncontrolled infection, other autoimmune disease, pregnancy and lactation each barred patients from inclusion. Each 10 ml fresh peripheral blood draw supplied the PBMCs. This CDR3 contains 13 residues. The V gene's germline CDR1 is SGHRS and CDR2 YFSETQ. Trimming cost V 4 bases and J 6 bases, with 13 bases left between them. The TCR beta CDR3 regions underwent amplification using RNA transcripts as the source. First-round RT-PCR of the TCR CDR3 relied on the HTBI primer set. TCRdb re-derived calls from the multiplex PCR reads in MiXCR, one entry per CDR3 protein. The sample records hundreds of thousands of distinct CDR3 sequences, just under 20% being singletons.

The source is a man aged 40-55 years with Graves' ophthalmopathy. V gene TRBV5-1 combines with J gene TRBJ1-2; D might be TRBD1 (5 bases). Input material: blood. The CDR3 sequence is CASSPGRTNGYTF. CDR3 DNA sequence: TGCGCCAGCAGCCCGGGACGGACCAATGGCTACACCTTC.